This T cell receptor beta chain was recovered during a study of OX40 agonist ivuxolimab in advanced cancers. Study as a whole: Ivuxolimab was administered intravenously to patients at 0.01 to 10 mg/kg every 2 weeks. Participants averaged approximately 61 years of age (range about 23 to 79) and were around 83% male. Study-wide findings and caveats: At doses 0.1 to 3.0 mg/kg, CD4+ and CD8+ clones expanded.

V dropped 0 bases and J dropped 4 bases, with 13 bases sitting between them. The CDR3 covers 15 residues. The germline V gene encodes CDR1 SGHRS and CDR2 YFSETQ. Note on this clone: Its antigen is unidentified.

The method was immunoSEQ multiplex PCR; TCRdb's version includes in-frame clones alone and lacks a portion of them. This table has 50,000 to 70,000 clones, 70% to 90% appearing once. The gene calls are TRBV5-1 and TRBJ1-1; TRBD1 is a possible D gene (6 bases). The sequences come from CD4+ or CD8+ T cells sorted from blood, collected in a trial of the OX40 agonist ivuxolimab. This sequence originates from an adult with an advanced solid tumor such as melanoma, head and neck, liver or kidney cancer. In DNA form, the CDR3 reads TGCGCCAGCAGCTTGGCCTGGGGGCTTAGCACTGAAGCTTTCTTT. This sequence encodes CASSLAWGLSTEAFF.